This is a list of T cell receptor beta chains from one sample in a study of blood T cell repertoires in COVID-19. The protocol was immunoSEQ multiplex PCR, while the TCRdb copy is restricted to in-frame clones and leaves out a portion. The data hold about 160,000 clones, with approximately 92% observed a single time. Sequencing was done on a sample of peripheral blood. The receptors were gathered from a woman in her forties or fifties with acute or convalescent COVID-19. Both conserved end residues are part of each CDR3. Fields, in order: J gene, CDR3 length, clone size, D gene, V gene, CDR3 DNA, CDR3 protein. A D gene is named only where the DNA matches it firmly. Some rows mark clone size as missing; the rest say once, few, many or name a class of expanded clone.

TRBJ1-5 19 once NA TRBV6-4 TGTGCCAGCAGTGACTCTTTCTTACAGAGAAGTTATAGCAATCAGCCCCAGCATTTT CASSDSFLQRSYSNQPQHF
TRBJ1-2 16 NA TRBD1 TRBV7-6 TGTGCCAGCAGCTTAGGTGGACAGGGGGCTAATTATGGCTACACCTTC CASSLGGQGANYGYTF
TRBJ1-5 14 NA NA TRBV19 TGTGCCAGTAGTATCCAGGGTTTAGGTCAGCCCCAGCATTTT CASSIQGLGQPQHF
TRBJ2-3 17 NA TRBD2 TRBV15 TGTGCCACCAGCAGAGGTGGGCTAGCGGGGGGCACAGATACGCAGTATTTT CATSRGGLAGGTDTQYF
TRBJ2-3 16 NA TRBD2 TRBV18 TGTGCCAGCTCACCCCTTAGCGGGAGAAGCACAGATACGCAGTATTTT CASSPLSGRSTDTQYF
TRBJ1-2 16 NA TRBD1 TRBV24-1 TGTGCCACCAGTGAAGAGGGGGGGGACAGGGAATCCGGCTACACCTTC CATSEEGGDRESGYTF
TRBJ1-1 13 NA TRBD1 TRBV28 TGTGCCAGTGTCCAGGGGGCGCACACTGAAGCTTTCTTT CASVQGAHTEAFF
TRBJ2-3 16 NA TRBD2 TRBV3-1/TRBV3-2 TGTGCCAGCAGCCAAGGGCTAGCGGGATACACAGATACGCAGTATTTT CASSQGLAGYTDTQYF
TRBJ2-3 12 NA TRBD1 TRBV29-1 TGCAGCGTTTCAGGGGGCGGCGATACGCAGTATTTT CSVSGGGDTQYF
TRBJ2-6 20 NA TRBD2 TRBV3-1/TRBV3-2 TGTGCCAGCAGCCAAGGGACTAGCGGGAGGCTATGGTCTGGGGCCAACGTCCTGACTTTC CASSQGTSGRLWSGANVLTF
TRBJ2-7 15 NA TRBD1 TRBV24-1 TGTGCCACCAGTGACCCGGGACAGGGGGCATACGAGCAGTACTTC CATSDPGQGAYEQYF
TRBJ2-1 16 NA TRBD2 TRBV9 TGTGCCAGCAGCGTAGAGTTAGCGGGGGGTTACAATGAGCAGTTCTTC CASSVELAGGYNEQFF
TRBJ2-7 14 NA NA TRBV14 TGTGCCAGCAGCCTGGGGCGGGGGCCCTACGAGCAGTACTTC CASSLGRGPYEQYF
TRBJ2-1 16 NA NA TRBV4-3 TGCGCCAGCAGCCAAGGCACCGGGAGTTCTACCAATGAGCAGTTCTTC CASSQGTGSSTNEQFF
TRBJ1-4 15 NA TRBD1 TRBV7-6 TGTGCCAGCAGCAAATGGGACAGGGGGGATGAAAAACTGTTTTTT CASSKWDRGDEKLFF
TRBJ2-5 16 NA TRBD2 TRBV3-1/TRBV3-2 TGTGCCAGCAGCCATTCAGGACTAGCGGGAGTTGAGACCCAGTACTTC CASSHSGLAGVETQYF
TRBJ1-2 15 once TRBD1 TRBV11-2 TGTGCCAGCAGGGCAACAGGGGTCTCTAACTATGGCTACACCTTC CASRATGVSNYGYTF
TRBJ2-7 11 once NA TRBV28 TGTGCCAGCAGTTTCGTCGACGAGCAGTACTTC CASSFVDEQYF
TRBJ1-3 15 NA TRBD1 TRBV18 TGTGCCAGCTCACCACCGACAGGGGCTGGAAACACCATATATTTT CASSPPTGAGNTIYF
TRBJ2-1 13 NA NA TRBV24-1 TGTGCCACCAGTGATTTGGGGGCAAATGAGCAGTTCTTC CATSDLGANEQFF
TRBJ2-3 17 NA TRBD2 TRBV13 TGTGCCAGCAGCTTTACCCTGGCTAGCGGGGGGACTGATACGCAGTATTTT CASSFTLASGGTDTQYF
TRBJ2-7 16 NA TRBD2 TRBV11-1 TGTGCCAGCAGCATACTAGCGGGGGGACTTTCTTACGAGCAGTACTTC CASSILAGGLSYEQYF
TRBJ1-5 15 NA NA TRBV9 TGTGCCAGCAGCGTAGGAGCGGATAGCAATCAGCCCCAGCATTTT CASSVGADSNQPQHF
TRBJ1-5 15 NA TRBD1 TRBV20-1 TGCAGTGCTAGTCCTTCGACAGGGGATAATCAGCCCCAGCATTTT CSASPSTGDNQPQHF
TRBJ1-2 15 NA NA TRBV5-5 TGTGCCAGCAGCTTGAGCGGGGGAGCTAACTATGGCTACACCTTC CASSLSGGANYGYTF
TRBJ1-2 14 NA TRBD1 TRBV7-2 TGTGCCAGCAGCTTAGCGGGACAGCGGAGGGGTTACACCTTC CASSLAGQRRGYTF
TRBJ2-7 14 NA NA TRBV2 TGTGCCAGCAGTGTGCAGGGGAATTCCTACGAGCAGTACTTC CASSVQGNSYEQYF
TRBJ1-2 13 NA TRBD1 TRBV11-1 TGTGCCAGCAGCCCCGCAGGGGGAAGTGGCTACACCTTC CASSPAGGSGYTF
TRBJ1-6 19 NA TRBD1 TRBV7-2 TGTGCCAGCAGCTTCCCCGCCGACCGGGACAGGGATCAATATTCACCCCTCCACTTT CASSFPADRDRDQYSPLHF